These 25 T cell receptor beta chains were sequenced from one sample in a study of OX40 agonist ivuxolimab in advanced cancers. Repertoires were generated with immunoSEQ multiplex PCR, while TCRdb's copy carries only in-frame clones and drops some. Of 50,000 or so clones in the sample, more than 80% were seen once. Sequenced material: CD4+ or CD8+ T cells sorted from blood, taken in a trial of the OX40 agonist ivuxolimab. These receptors were collected from an adult with an advanced solid tumor such as melanoma, head and neck, liver or kidney cancer.

The rearrangement links TRBV11-2 to TRBJ1-1; 8 bases align to TRBD1. The CDR3 has 15 residues. Germline CDR1 SGHAT, CDR2 FQNNGV. Germline trimming cut 5 bases from V and 0 bases from J; bases unmatched to any gene: 5. Written as DNA, the CDR3 is TGTGCCAGCAGCAAACGGACAGGGTTGAACACTGAAGCTTTCTTT. Its protein product is CASSKRTGLNTEAFF.

Only a few counts were recorded for this clone. Distinct nucleotide sequences in the sample also encode this CDR3. The chain recombines TRBV29-1 with TRBJ2-5; D not certain. V lost 3 bases and J 3 bases, leaving 11 bases between the germline ends. This CDR3 spans 13 amino acids. Per the germline V gene, CDR1 is SQVTM and CDR2 is ANQGSEA. The CDR3 is CSVEVVAKETQYF. The DNA of the CDR3 is TGCAGCGTTGAGGTGGTCGCTAAAGAGACCCAGTACTTC.

The CDR3 here is CASSRLGQGAYEQYF. CDR3 bases: TGCGCCAGCAGCCGCCTTGGACAGGGGGCCTACGAGCAGTACTTC. The genes are TRBV4-1 and TRBJ2-7, with 10 nucleotides matching TRBD1. The ends lost 4 bases at V and 2 bases at J; junction bases unmatched: 5. Germline-derived CDR1 and CDR2 are MGHRA and YSYEKL. There are 15 residues in the CDR3.

J is TRBJ2-5 and V is TRBV11-2, with TRBD1 as a possible D gene (6 bases). Deletions cut 5 bases from V and 3 bases from J, with 16 bases between. The germline V gene encodes CDR1 SGHAT and CDR2 FQNNGV. The CDR3 spans 15 residues. As DNA, the CDR3 is TGTGCCAGCAGCCGTACTGGGGGCATAGAAGAGACCCAGTACTTC. Translating it yields CASSRTGGIEETQYF.

The chain couples TRBV5-5 to TRBJ2-3; the D gene is possibly TRBD2 (5 bases). This CDR3 is 16 amino acids long. The V and J ends lost 4 bases and 6 bases respectively, with 21 bases between them. Germline assignment: CDR1 SGHKS and CDR2 YYEKEE (reference sequence). This CDR3 reads CASSALMDWLRDTQYF. The CDR3, as DNA: TGTGCCAGCAGCGCCTTAATGGACTGGTTAAGGGATACGCAGTATTTT.

The rearrangement links TRBV2 to TRBJ2-7; no clear D gene. The CDR3 sequence is 15 residues long. The germline V and J ends were trimmed by 6 bases and 0 bases, with 15 bases remaining between them. Looked up from germline, CDR1 is SNHLY and CDR2 is FYNNEI. Written as DNA, the CDR3 is TGTGCCAGCAGGGTCGGCTCCACCAACTCCTACGAGCAGTACTTC. Translating gives CASRVGSTNSYEQYF. The full variable domain, with the rest looked up from reference TRBV2 and TRBJ2-7, is EPEVTQTPSHQVTQMGQEVILRCVPISNHLYFYWYRQILGQKVEFLVSFYNNEISEKSEIFDDQFSVERPDGSNFTLKIRSTKLEDSAMYFCASRVGSTNSYEQYFGPGTRLTVT.

This clone is deemed medium-sized. The chain has TRBV4-1 and TRBJ2-1, with 9 bases lining up with TRBD2. The V segment lost 5 bases and the J segment 8 bases; nucleotides outside the gene matches: 16. Per germline, CDR1 MGHRA and CDR2 YSYEKL. This CDR3 region has 17 residues. This chain's CDR3 is CASSNDGGGAGWDEQFF. Here the CDR3 DNA reads TGCGCCAGCAGCAATGACGGCGGGGGGGCAGGTTGGGATGAGCAGTTCTTC.

The chain links TRBV5-1 to TRBJ2-5, with a weak D call TRBD2 (5 bases). Trimming cost V 2 bases and J 5 bases, with 13 bases left between them. This CDR3 comprises 14 residues. Germline lookup yields CDR1 SGHRS and CDR2 YFSETQ. The DNA for the CDR3 is TGCGCCAGCAGCTTAGGAGGTTGGTCGGAGACCCAGTACTTC. Translation: CASSLGGWSETQYF.

The gene calls are TRBV11-3 and TRBJ1-3; D remains unclear. Trimming left V 2 bases short and J 0 bases short, with 11 bases between. Germline V gene lookup returns CDR1 SGHNT and CDR2 YENEEA. CDR3 length equals 16 residues. The CDR3 here is CASSLRGTRSGNTIYF. For the CDR3, the DNA is TGTGCCAGCAGCTTAAGAGGCACCCGCTCTGGAAACACCATATATTTT.

The chain combines TRBV5-1 with TRBJ2-7; the match to TRBD1 covers 9 bases. J was trimmed by 7 bases and V by 4 bases; bases with no gene match: 9. CDR3 length: 14 residues. Germline values: CDR1 SGHRS, CDR2 YFSETQ. The CDR3, as DNA: TGCGCCAGCAGCCAGGGACAGGGTCTTGAGGAGCAGTACTTC. Its protein is CASSQGQGLEEQYF.

CDR3 in DNA: TGTGCCAGCAGGTCCCTAGCGGCCCTGGGGGGTGAGCAGTTCTTC. As protein: CASRSLAALGGEQFF. V usage is TRBV6-5 and J usage is TRBJ2-1; 7 bases are a match to TRBD2. Trimming removed 6 bases from V and 9 bases from J; junction bases left unmatched: 14. The CDR3 extends over 15 amino acids. The V gene's germline CDR1 is MNHEY and CDR2 SVGAGI.

V usage is TRBV19 and J usage is TRBJ1-2; TRBD1 matches at 7 bases. The germline V gene encodes CDR1 LNHDA and CDR2 SQIVND (reference sequence). This CDR3 comprises 14 residues. The ends lost 3 bases at V and 7 bases at J; junction bases unmatched: 8. The CDR3: CASSIWGQSVGYTF. Here the CDR3 DNA reads TGTGCCAGTAGTATCTGGGGACAGTCCGTTGGCTACACCTTC.

This chain links TRBV19 with TRBJ2-5, with D tentatively TRBD1 (7 bases). The J call is doubtful: the DNA matches TRBJ2-7 better. This CDR3 is 14 amino acids long. The germline gives CDR1 LNHDA, CDR2 SQIVND (reference sequence). The CDR3 is CASSRQGGPYEQYF. CDR3 in DNA: TGTGCCAGTAGTAGGCAGGGGGGTCCCTACGAGCAGTACTTC.

The chain employs TRBV19 and TRBJ2-5; D unresolved. Germline V gene data show CDR1 as LNHDA and CDR2 as SQIVND (reference sequence). This CDR3 is built from 14 residues. The V end was cut by 3 bases, the J end by 3 bases, with 11 bases between. Here the CDR3 reads CASSIAGRKETQYF. DNA of the CDR3: TGTGCCAGTAGTATCGCCGGGCGAAAAGAGACCCAGTACTTC.

The chain has TRBV11-2 and TRBJ2-5; D call uncertain. Trimming removed 5 bases from V and 7 bases from J, with 17 bases in between. The germline V gene has CDR1 SGHAT and CDR2 FQNNGV. CDR3 size: 14 residues. The CDR3 DNA reads as TGTGCCAGCAGCACCCTGGGCGGAGTTGGGACCCAGTACTTC. Encoded protein: CASSTLGGVGTQYF. The full variable domain, completed using reference TRBV11-2 and TRBJ2-5, is EAGVAQSPRYKIIEKRQSVAFWCNPISGHATLYWYQQILGQGPKLLIQFQNNGVVDDSQLPKDRFSAERLKGVDSTLKIQPAKLEDSAVYLCASSTLGGVGTQYFGPGTRLLVL.

CDR3 sequence: CASSLVANTEAFF. The CDR3 DNA follows: TGCGCCAGCAGCTTGGTGGCGAACACTGAAGCTTTCTTT. The chain joins TRBV5-1 to TRBJ1-1; no clear D. Per the germline V gene, CDR1 is SGHRS and CDR2 is YFSETQ. Trimming shortened V by 0 bases and J by 1 base, and 4 bases separated the two germline ends. The CDR3 covers 13 residues.

V gene TRBV11-2 combines with J gene TRBJ2-3, with D tentatively TRBD2 (6 bases). V lost 5 bases and J lost 0, with 9 bases in between. This CDR3 has 14 amino acids. Germline values: CDR1 SGHAT, CDR2 FQNNGV. CDR3 in amino acids: CASSPGLSTDTQYF. The CDR3 nucleotides are TGTGCCAGCAGCCCGGGACTGAGCACAGATACGCAGTATTTT.

J is TRBJ1-3 and V is TRBV28, with TRBD1 matching over 8 bases. The CDR3 is 14 amino acids. The junction had 7 bases not matched to a gene; V was cut back by 10 bases and J by 2 bases. Germline CDR1 is MDHEN and CDR2 is SYDVKM. The CDR3 loop is CATQTGDTGNTIYF. DNA for the CDR3: TGTGCCACCCAGACAGGGGACACTGGAAACACCATATATTTT. Combining the CDR3 with reference TRBV28 and TRBJ1-3 gives the whole variable domain DVKVTQSSRYLVKRTGEKVFLECVQDMDHENMFWYRQDPGLGLRLIYFSYDVKMKEKGDIPEGYSVSREKKERFSLILESASTNQTSMYLCATQTGDTGNTIYFGEGSWLTVV.

The genes are TRBV7-8 and TRBJ2-5; D is perhaps TRBD1 (6 bases). This CDR3 is built from 13 residues. Germline CDR1 and CDR2: SGHVS and FQNEAQ. V was cut by 2 bases and J by 7 bases, with 11 bases left in between. The CDR3, as DNA: TGTGCCAGCAGCTTACGGGAAGGGGGGACCCAGTACTTC. Amino acids: CASSLREGGTQYF.

This chain uses TRBV29-1 with TRBJ1-2; no reliable D call. V was shortened by 6 bases and J by 0 bases, with 14 bases between the two germline ends. The CDR3 is made up of 14 amino acids. Germline V gene sequence: CDR1 SQVTM, CDR2 ANQGSEA. The CDR3 loop is CSVSNVGSNYGYTF. As DNA, the CDR3 is TGCAGCGTGTCCAATGTGGGGTCTAACTATGGCTACACCTTC.

The chain combines TRBV5-1 with TRBJ1-1; TRBD1 aligns across 9 bases. The CDR3 length is 14 residues. J gave up 4 bases and V 4 bases, and 5 bases lay outside the gene matches. Germline loops: CDR1 SGHRS, CDR2 YFSETQ. As DNA, the CDR3 is TGCGCCAGCAGCGGGACAGGGTCGGGCACTGAAGCTTTCTTT. Encoded protein: CASSGTGSGTEAFF. Based on the CDR3 plus reference TRBV5-1 and TRBJ1-1, the full variable domain is KAGVTQTPRYLIKTRGQQVTLSCSPISGHRSVSWYQQTPGQGLQFLFEYFSETQRNKGNFPGRFSGRQFSNSRSEMNVSTLELGDSALYLCASSGTGSGTEAFFGQGTRLTVV.

This clone appeared a few times. This rearrangement joins TRBV14 to TRBJ1-2; D perhaps matches TRBD1 (6 bases). Germline-derived CDR1 and CDR2 are SGHDN and FVKESK. This CDR3 spans 13 amino acids. The ends were cut back, 4 bases at V and 2 bases at J, with 8 bases in the middle. The chain's CDR3 is CASSRDNNYGYTF. As DNA, the CDR3 is TGTGCCAGCAGCCGGGACAACAACTATGGCTACACCTTC.

The chain joins TRBV2 to TRBJ1-2, with D hard to call. Trimming pared 7 bases from V and 8 bases from J, leaving 23 bases between. The CDR3 spans 15 residues. CDR1 is SNHLY, CDR2 FYNNEI, per germline. CDR3 loop: CASTGSSSTPRGYTF. The CDR3 region has the DNA TGTGCCAGCACCGGGTCGTCCTCCACCCCGAGGGGCTACACCTTC.

The rearrangement uses TRBV29-1 and TRBJ2-1, with TRBD2 matching over 7 bases. CDR1 and CDR2 from the germline V gene are SQVTM and ANQGSEA. The CDR3 runs to 13 residues. With V trimmed by 5 bases and J by 7 bases, 8 bases remained unmatched. Here the CDR3 reads CSVQRGAANEQFF. CDR3 nucleotide sequence: TGCAGCGTTCAGCGGGGAGCAGCGAATGAGCAGTTCTTC.

By sample share, this clone is medium-sized. The gene calls are TRBV2 and TRBJ2-7; a possible D gene is TRBD1 (5 bases). The germline V gene has CDR1 SNHLY and CDR2 FYNNEI. V lost 7 bases and J 1 base, leaving 14 bases between the germline ends. CDR3 length: 14 residues. The CDR3 protein is CASKTRQTSYEQYF. The CDR3 bases are TGTGCCAGCAAGACCCGACAGACGTCCTACGAGCAGTACTTC.